A single sample is the source of the 9 T cell receptor beta chains below, sequenced in a study of tumor T cells in aggressive B-cell lymphoma. Profiling relied on immunoSEQ multiplex PCR, and the TCRdb table lists in-frame clones only, not all of them. The profile shows 2,000 to 2,500 clones, 82% of them singletons. Sample: tumor tissue. Every receptor here comes from an adult with diffuse large B cell lymphoma.

This clone was found once. The CDR3 protein is CSVGAGGSATEAFF. The CDR3 DNA follows: TGCAGCGTTGGGGCGGGGGGGTCGGCCACTGAAGCTTTCTTT. The rearrangement uses TRBV29-1 and TRBJ1-1; TRBD1 might be the D (5 bases). Trimming removed 4 bases from V and 4 bases from J, with 16 bases in between. CDR1 and CDR2 (germline): SQVTM, ANQGSEA. The CDR3 is made up of 14 amino acids.

This clone was counted a single time. The CDR3 spells CASSQSIRVLENTEAFF. As DNA, the CDR3 is TGCGCCAGCAGTCAATCGATCAGGGTTTTGGAGAACACTGAAGCTTTCTTT. V is TRBV23-1 and J is TRBJ1-1, with a weak D call TRBD1 (5 bases). TRBV23-1 is identified as an open reading frame with a role that is uncertain. The CDR3 has 17 residues. V dropped 0 bases and J dropped 1 base, with 15 bases sitting between them.

As regards this clone: One junction end disagrees with the germline gene, perhaps due to a read error. CDR3 sequence reads: CASSPTPWEKVVRGAVF. In nucleotides, the CDR3 is TGCGCCAGCAGCCCCACTCCCTGGGAGAAGGTTGTCCGGGGAGCTGTTTTT. The J gene is TRBJ2-2, the V gene TRBV4-1, with D perhaps TRBD2 (5 bases). Per germline, CDR1 MGHRA and CDR2 YSYEKL. The CDR3 extends over 17 amino acids.

The genes are TRBV9 and TRBJ1-4, with 8 bases fitting TRBD1. This CDR3 is 16 amino acids long. The trim removed 3 bases at V and 2 bases at J, leaving 6 bases unmatched. Germline-derived CDR1 and CDR2 are SGDLS and YYNGEE. CDR3 DNA: TGTGCCAGCAGCGAGAGGACAGGGTTGACTAATGAAAAACTGTTTTTT. Encoded protein: CASSERTGLTNEKLFF.

This clone was seen a single time. This chain uses TRBV10-2 with TRBJ2-1; a weak D match, TRBD1 (8 bases). The V gene lost 5 bases and the J gene lost 6 bases, with 11 bases spanning the gap. Germline assignment: CDR1 WSHSY and CDR2 SAAADI. CDR3 length: 13 residues. CDR3 sequence reads: CASSTGGGNEQFF. Written as DNA, the CDR3 is TGCGCCAGCAGTACAGGGGGGGGCAATGAGCAGTTCTTC.

With regard to this clone: In the same sample, other DNA sequences code for this CDR3. The CDR3, as DNA: TGCGCCAGCAGCATCTGGACAGGGGGCAACTACGAGCAGTACTTC. This sequence encodes CASSIWTGGNYEQYF. The rearrangement links TRBV5-1 to TRBJ2-7; 11 nucleotides align to TRBD1. The CDR3 sequence is 15 residues long. Trimming at V came to 4 bases and at J to 3 bases, leaving 6 bases not matched to a gene. Germline V gene sequence: CDR1 SGHRS, CDR2 YFSETQ.

This clone has a single count. This chain joins TRBV7-2 and TRBJ2-1; no clear D gene. Deletions cut 2 bases from V and 2 bases from J, with 10 bases between. Per the germline V gene, CDR1 is SGHTA and CDR2 is FQGNSA. CDR3 length equals 15 residues. The CDR3 is CASSLYLETYNEQFF. CDR3 in DNA: TGTGCCAGCAGCTTATACCTAGAGACCTACAATGAGCAGTTCTTC.

This chain connects TRBV10-3 to TRBJ2-7, with 8 positions matching TRBD2. Germline trimming cut 3 bases from V and 3 bases from J; bases unmatched to any gene: 4. Per the germline V gene, CDR1 is ENHRY and CDR2 is SYGVKD. The CDR3 runs to 14 residues. The CDR3 coding sequence is TGTGCCATCAGTGAAGTGACTAGCGTCTACGAGCAGTACTTC. As protein: CAISEVTSVYEQYF.

The chain combines TRBV5-1 with TRBJ1-3, with D perhaps matching TRBD1 (5 bases). V was pared by 1 base and J by 0 bases, with 11 bases between. From germline, CDR1 is SGHRS and CDR2 YFSETQ. The CDR3 runs to 16 residues. CDR3 DNA sequence: TGCGCCAGCAGCTTGTCGCGACAGTCCTCTGGAAACACCATATATTTT. Its protein product is CASSLSRQSSGNTIYF.